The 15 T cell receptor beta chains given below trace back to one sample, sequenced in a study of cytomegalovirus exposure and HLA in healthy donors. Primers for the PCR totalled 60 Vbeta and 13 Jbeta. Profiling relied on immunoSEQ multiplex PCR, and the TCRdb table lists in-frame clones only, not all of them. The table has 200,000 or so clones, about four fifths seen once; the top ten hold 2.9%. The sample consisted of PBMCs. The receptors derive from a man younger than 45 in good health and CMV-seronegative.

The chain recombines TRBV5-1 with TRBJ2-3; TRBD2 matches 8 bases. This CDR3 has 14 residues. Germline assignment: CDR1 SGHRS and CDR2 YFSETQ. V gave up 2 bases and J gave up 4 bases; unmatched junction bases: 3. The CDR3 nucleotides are TGCGCCAGCAGCTTTCTTAGCGGGGCAGATACGCAGTATTTT. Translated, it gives CASSFLSGADTQYF. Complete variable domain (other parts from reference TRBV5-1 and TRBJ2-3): KAGVTQTPRYLIKTRGQQVTLSCSPISGHRSVSWYQQTPGQGLQFLFEYFSETQRNKGNFPGRFSGRQFSNSRSEMNVSTLELGDSALYLCASSFLSGADTQYFGPGTRLTVL.

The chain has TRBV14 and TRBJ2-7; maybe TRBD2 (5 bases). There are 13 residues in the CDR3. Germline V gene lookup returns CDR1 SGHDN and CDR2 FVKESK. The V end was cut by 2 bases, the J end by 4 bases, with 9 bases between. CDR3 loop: CASSQSGSYEQYF. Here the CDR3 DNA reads TGTGCCAGCAGCCAAAGCGGATCATACGAGCAGTACTTC.

The chain's CDR3 is CASSPQDSGWSSNQPQHF. As DNA, the CDR3 is TGCGCCAGCAGTCCTCAAGATTCAGGCTGGTCTAGCAATCAGCCCCAGCATTTT. The chain recombines TRBV23-1 with TRBJ1-5, with no clear D. TRBV23-1 belongs to the ORF category, with a function that is uncertain. The CDR3 is made up of 18 amino acids. V lost 4 bases, J lost 0 bases, and 19 bases lay in between.

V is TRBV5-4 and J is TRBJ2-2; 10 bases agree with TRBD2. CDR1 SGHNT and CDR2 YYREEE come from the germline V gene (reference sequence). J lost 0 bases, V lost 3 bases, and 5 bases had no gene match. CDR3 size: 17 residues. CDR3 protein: CASSYLLAGTNTGELFF. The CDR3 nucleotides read TGTGCCAGCAGCTACCTACTAGCGGGGACGAACACCGGGGAGCTGTTTTTT.

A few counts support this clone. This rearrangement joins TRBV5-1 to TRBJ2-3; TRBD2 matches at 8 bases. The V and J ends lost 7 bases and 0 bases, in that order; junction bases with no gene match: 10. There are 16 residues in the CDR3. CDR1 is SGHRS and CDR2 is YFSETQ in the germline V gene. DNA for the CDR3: TGCGCCAGCGCACGAGGGGTAGCGGGGAGCACAGATACGCAGTATTTT. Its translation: CASARGVAGSTDTQYF.

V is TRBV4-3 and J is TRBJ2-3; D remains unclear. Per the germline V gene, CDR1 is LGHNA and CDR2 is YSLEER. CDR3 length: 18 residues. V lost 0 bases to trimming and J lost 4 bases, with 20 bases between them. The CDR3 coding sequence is TGCGCCAGCAGCCAAGATTTTTTCGTGGCAGTTAACCCAGATACGCAGTATTTT. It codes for CASSQDFFVAVNPDTQYF.

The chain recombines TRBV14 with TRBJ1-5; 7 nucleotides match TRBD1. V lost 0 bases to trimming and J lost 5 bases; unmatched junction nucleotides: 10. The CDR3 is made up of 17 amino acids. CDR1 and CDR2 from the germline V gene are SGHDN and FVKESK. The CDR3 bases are TGTGCCAGCAGCCAAGAACCCCCTGACAGGGTTGATCAGCCCCAGCATTTT. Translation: CASSQEPPDRVDQPQHF.

In DNA, the CDR3 is TGTGCCAGCAGCTCAGGACAGGGGGCGACCGGGGAGCTGTTTTTT. It yields the protein CASSSGQGATGELFF. The rearrangement links TRBV7-2 to TRBJ2-2; 11 bases line up with TRBD1. The V gene end was trimmed by 4 bases and the J gene end by 5 bases; junction bases not matched to a gene: 3. Per the germline V gene, CDR1 is SGHTA and CDR2 is FQGNSA. This CDR3 contains 15 residues.

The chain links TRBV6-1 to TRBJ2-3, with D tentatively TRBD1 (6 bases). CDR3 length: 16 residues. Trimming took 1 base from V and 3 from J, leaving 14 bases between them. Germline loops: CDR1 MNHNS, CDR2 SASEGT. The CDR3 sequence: CASSEVGHRWTDTQYF. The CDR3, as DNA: TGTGCCAGCAGTGAAGTGGGACATCGATGGACAGATACGCAGTATTTT.

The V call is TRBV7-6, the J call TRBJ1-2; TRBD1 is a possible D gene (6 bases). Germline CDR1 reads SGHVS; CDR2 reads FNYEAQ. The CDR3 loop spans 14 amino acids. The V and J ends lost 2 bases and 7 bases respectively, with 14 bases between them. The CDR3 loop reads CASSLNPGQGGYTF. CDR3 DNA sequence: TGTGCCAGCAGCTTAAATCCGGGACAAGGTGGCTACACCTTC.

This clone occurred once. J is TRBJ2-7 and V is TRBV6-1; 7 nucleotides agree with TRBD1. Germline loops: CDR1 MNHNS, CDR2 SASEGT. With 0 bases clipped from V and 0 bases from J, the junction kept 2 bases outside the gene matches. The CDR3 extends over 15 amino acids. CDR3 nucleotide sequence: TGTGCCAGCAGTGAAGCATGGGACAGCTCCTACGAGCAGTACTTC. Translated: CASSEAWDSSYEQYF.

The CDR3 nucleotides are TGTGCCAGCAGTTCGACAGGGCTGGGCGCTAATGAAAAACTGTTTTTT. It codes for CASSSTGLGANEKLFF. This chain links TRBV6-5 with TRBJ1-4, with 7 positions matching TRBD1. Germline V gene lookup returns CDR1 MNHEY and CDR2 SVGAGI. J lost 3 bases, V lost 4 bases, and 8 bases had no gene match. This CDR3 has 16 residues.

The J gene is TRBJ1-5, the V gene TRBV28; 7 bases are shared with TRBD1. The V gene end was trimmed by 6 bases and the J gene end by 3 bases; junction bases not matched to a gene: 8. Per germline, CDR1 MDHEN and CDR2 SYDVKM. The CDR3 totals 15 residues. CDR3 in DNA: TGTGCCAGCAGCTTAGGGGGCATCGACAATCAGCCCCAGCATTTT. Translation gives CASSLGGIDNQPQHF.

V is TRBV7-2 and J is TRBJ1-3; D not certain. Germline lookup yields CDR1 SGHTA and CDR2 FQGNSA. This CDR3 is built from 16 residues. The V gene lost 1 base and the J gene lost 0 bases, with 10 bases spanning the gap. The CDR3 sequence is CASSLGSTTSGNTIYF. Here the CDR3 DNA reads TGTGCCAGCAGCTTAGGGTCGACTACCTCTGGAAACACCATATATTTT.

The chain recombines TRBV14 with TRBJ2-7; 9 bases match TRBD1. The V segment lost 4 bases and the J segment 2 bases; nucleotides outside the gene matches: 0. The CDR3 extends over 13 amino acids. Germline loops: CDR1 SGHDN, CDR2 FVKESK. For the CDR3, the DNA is TGTGCCAGCAGCCGGGACAGGGCCTACGAGCAGTACTTC. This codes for CASSRDRAYEQYF. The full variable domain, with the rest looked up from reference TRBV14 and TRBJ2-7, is EAGVTQFPSHSVIEKGQTVTLRCDPISGHDNLYWYRRVMGKEIKFLLHFVKESKQDESGMPNNRFLAERTGGTYSTLKVQPAELEDSGVYFCASSRDRAYEQYFGPGTRLTVT.